These 5 T cell receptor beta chains share one sample of origin, sequenced in a study of human T cells and chemical hapten exposure. Using its own MiXCR run on the 5' RACE reads, TCRdb lists one record per CDR3 protein. The sample holds about 120,000 distinct CDR3 sequences; approximately 19% are singletons and the top ten take around 2.7%. Unfractionated whole blood yielded the extracted total RNA. The origin of the receptors is a human donor in good health.

This chain uses TRBV20-1 with TRBJ2-5; D possibly corresponds to TRBD2 (6 bases). This CDR3 contains 16 residues. Germline values: CDR1 DFQATT, CDR2 SNEGSKA (reference sequence). V dropped 0 bases and J dropped 2 bases, with 16 bases sitting between them. The CDR3 is CSARELGGPRQETQYF. The CDR3 nucleotides read TGCAGTGCTAGAGAATTGGGGGGACCGCGACAAGAGACCCAGTACTTC.

This clonotype was detected a few times. The CDR3 region has the DNA TGCAGTGCTAGAGGCCCTGGGGGAACTAGCGGTTACACAGATACGCAGTATTTT. Translating gives CSARGPGGTSGYTDTQYF. The chain combines TRBV20-1 with TRBJ2-3; 8 nucleotides align to TRBD2. The ends lost 1 base at V and 2 bases at J; junction bases unmatched: 14. Germline-derived CDR1 and CDR2 are DFQATT and SNEGSKA (reference sequence). The CDR3 covers 18 residues.

The V and J genes are TRBV12-3 or TRBV12-4 and TRBJ1-1; possible D gene TRBD1, 5 bases. The V and J ends lost 2 bases and 5 bases respectively, with 9 bases between them. The CDR3 covers 13 residues. The DNA for the CDR3 is TGTGCCAGCAGTTTAAGGGGTTGGACTGAAGCTTTCTTT. Residues: CASSLRGWTEAFF.

This clonotype was counted between two and nine times. The J gene is TRBJ2-1, the V gene TRBV9, with a possible D match to TRBD1 (5 bases). The germline V gene has CDR1 SGDLS and CDR2 YYNGEE. This CDR3 spans 15 amino acids. Trimming pared 6 bases from V and 6 bases from J, leaving 19 bases between. CDR3 sequence reads: CASNPGWGPGNEQFF. The CDR3 DNA reads TGTGCCAGCAACCCGGGCTGGGGCCCGGGCAATGAGCAGTTCTTC.

The chain links TRBV30 to TRBJ2-3; 8 bases map to TRBD1. The V gene's germline CDR1 is GTSNPN and CDR2 SVGIG (reference sequence). V was clipped by 2 bases and J by 14 bases; unmatched bases: 6. There are 11 residues in the CDR3. CDR3 region: CAWSLDRVRYF. The CDR3 DNA is TGTGCCTGGAGTCTGGACAGGGTTAGGTATTTT. The whole variable domain, filled in from reference TRBV30 and TRBJ2-3, reads SQTIHQWPATLVQPVGSPLSLECTVEGTSNPNLYWYRQAAGRGLQLLFYSVGIGQISSEVPQNLSASRPQDRQFILSSKKLLLSDSGFYLCAWSLDRVRYFGPGTRLTVL.